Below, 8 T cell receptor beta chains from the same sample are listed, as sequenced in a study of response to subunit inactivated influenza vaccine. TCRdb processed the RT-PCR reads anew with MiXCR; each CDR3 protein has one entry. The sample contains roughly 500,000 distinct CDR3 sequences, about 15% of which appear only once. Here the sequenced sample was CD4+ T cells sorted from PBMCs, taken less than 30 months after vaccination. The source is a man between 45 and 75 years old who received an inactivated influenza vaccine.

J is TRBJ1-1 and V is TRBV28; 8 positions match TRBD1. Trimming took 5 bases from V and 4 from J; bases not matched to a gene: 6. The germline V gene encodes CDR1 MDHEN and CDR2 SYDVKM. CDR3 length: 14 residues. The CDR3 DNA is TGTGCCAGCAGTCAGAGACAGGGGATCACTGAAGCTTTCTTT. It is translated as CASSQRQGITEAFF.

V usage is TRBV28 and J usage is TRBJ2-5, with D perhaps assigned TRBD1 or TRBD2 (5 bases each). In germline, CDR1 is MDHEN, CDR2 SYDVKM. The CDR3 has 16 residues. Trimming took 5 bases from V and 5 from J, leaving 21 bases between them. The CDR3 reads CASSPVSFRGGETQYF. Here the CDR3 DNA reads TGTGCCAGCAGTCCCGTCTCTTTTCGGGGCGGGGAGACCCAGTACTTC.

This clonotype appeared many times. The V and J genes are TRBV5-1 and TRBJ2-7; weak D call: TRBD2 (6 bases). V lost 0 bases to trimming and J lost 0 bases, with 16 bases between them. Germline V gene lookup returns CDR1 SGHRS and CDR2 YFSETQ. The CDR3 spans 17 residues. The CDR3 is CASSLVVGETSSYEQYF. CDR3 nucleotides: TGCGCCAGCAGCTTGGTGGTCGGGGAGACTAGCTCCTACGAGCAGTACTTC.

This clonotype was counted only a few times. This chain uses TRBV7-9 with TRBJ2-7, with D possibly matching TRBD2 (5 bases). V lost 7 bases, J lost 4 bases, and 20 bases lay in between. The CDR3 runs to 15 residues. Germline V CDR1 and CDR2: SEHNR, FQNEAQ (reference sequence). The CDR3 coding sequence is TGTGCCAGCACCCTAGTTGGACGGGAAAGTTACGAGCAGTACTTC. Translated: CASTLVGRESYEQYF.

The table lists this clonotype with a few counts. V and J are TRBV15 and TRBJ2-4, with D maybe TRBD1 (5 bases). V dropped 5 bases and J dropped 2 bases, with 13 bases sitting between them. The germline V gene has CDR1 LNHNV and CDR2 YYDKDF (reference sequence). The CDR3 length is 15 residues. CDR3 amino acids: CATSHLRDPKNIQYF. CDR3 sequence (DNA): TGTGCCACCAGCCACCTCAGGGATCCCAAAAACATTCAGTACTTC.

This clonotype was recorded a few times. The CDR3 nucleotides are TGTGCCAGCAGCCAAGACCGGGTCAGTCCGACCTATGGCTACACCTTC. This gives the protein CASSQDRVSPTYGYTF. This chain uses TRBV4-2 with TRBJ1-2; no reliable D call. The CDR3 extends over 16 amino acids. V was cut by 0 bases and J by 4 bases, with 15 bases left in between. Germline V gene data show CDR1 as LGHNA and CDR2 as YNFKEQ.

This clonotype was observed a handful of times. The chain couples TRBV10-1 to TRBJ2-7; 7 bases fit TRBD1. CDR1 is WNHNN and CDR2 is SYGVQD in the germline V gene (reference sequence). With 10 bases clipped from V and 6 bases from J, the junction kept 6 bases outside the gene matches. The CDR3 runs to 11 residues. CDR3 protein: CATRQGLEQYF. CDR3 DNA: TGCGCCACCAGACAGGGTCTCGAGCAGTACTTC.

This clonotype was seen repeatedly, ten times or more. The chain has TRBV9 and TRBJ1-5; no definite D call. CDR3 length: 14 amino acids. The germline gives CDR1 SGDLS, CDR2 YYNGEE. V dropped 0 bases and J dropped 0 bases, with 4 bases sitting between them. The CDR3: CASSVDGSNQPQHF. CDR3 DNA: TGTGCCAGCAGCGTAGACGGTAGCAATCAGCCCCAGCATTTT.